What follows are 32 T cell receptor beta chains derived from one specimen sequenced in a study of breast tumors, draining lymph nodes, adjacent tissues. TCRdb re-called the multiplex PCR reads through MiXCR, storing one row per CDR3 protein. The sample has about 200,000 distinct CDR3 sequences; nearly 35% are singletons. Axillary draining lymph nodes of breast cancer patients supplied the node samples. Sequencing was performed on axillary lymph node tissue. All receptors derive from a female donor with breast cancer. Some clones in this sample may be carry-over from other donors' samples.

Details on this clonotype: A much larger clone differs by one base, so this may be a read error. Written as DNA, the CDR3 is TGTGCCAGCAGTCATCGGTATGAGGAAGATACGCAGTATTTT. Encoded protein: CASSHRYEEDTQYF. J is TRBJ2-3 and V is TRBV6-5; no clear D gene. The V end lost 5 bases, the J end lost 5 bases, and 14 bases lay between the germline ends. Germline CDR1 is MNHEY and CDR2 is SVGAGI. The CDR3 is 14 residues long.

This clonotype appeared a few times. V and J are TRBV11-1 and TRBJ2-1, with unresolved D. Between the trimmed V and J ends, which lost 5 bases and 0 bases, there was a span of 14 bases. Germline assignment: CDR1 SGHAT and CDR2 FQDESV (reference sequence). The CDR3 length is 16 residues. In DNA form, the CDR3 reads TGTGCCAGCAGCCCTCGCGATCCGTCCTCCTACAATGAGCAGTTCTTC. The encoded protein is CASSPRDPSSYNEQFF.

V and J are TRBV2 and TRBJ1-5; a possible D gene is TRBD1 (5 bases). The germline V gene has CDR1 SNHLY and CDR2 FYNNEI. The germline V and J ends were trimmed by 4 bases and 11 bases, with 21 bases remaining between them. CDR3 size: 15 residues. This chain's CDR3 is CASSAGGGPKKTQHF. The CDR3 bases are TGTGCCAGCAGTGCGGGGGGAGGGCCTAAGAAGACCCAGCATTTT.

Points on this clonotype: The final CDR3 position lacks the conserved phenylalanine or tryptophan, pointing to a likely read error. The rearrangement links TRBV7-9 to TRBJ2-4; D remains ambiguous. V was trimmed by 0 bases and J by 0 bases, leaving 3 bases between them. The CDR3 spans 14 residues. Germline V lookup: CDR1 SEHNR, CDR2 FQNEAQ (reference sequence). In nucleotides, the CDR3 is TGTGCCAGCAGCTTAGCTGTAGCCAAAAACATTCAGTACCTC. It translates to CASSLAVAKNIQYL.

This clonotype has ten or more counts. J is TRBJ1-6 and V is TRBV7-9; D call uncertain. The CDR3 runs 13 residues. V was cut by 7 bases and J by 7 bases, with 11 bases left in between. The V gene's germline CDR1 is SEHNR and CDR2 FQNEAQ (reference sequence). In DNA form, the CDR3 reads TGTGCCAGCACCGCCAAGGAGAATTCACCCCTCCACTTT. As protein: CASTAKENSPLHF.

With respect to this clonotype: Because the CDR3's place on the DNA is in doubt, the DNA is left out and the CDR3 is given as listed by TCRdb. The chain is built from TRBV7-2 and TRBJ2-2; TRBD2, the table's D call, lacks a check against the DNA. CDR1 and CDR2 from the germline V gene are SGHTA and FQGNSA. The CDR3 spans 21 amino acids, including both terminal residues. The CDR3: CASSFYICSARTSLNTGELFF.

This clonotype occurred many times. The J gene is TRBJ2-3, the V gene TRBV7-9; D remains unclear. The CDR3 length is 13 residues. Per the germline V gene, CDR1 is SEHNR and CDR2 is FQNEAQ (reference sequence). The V end lost 1 base, the J end lost 4 bases, and 6 bases lay between the germline ends. The CDR3 reads CASSLVGSDTQYF. The DNA of the CDR3 is TGTGCCAGCAGCTTAGTAGGGTCAGATACGCAGTATTTT.

This clonotype was recorded many times. V is TRBV29-1 and J is TRBJ2-1, with 9 bases matching TRBD2. The CDR3 runs to 14 residues. Germline loops: CDR1 SQVTM, CDR2 ANQGSEA. The V gene end was trimmed by 4 bases and the J gene end by 7 bases; junction bases not matched to a gene: 8. CDR3: CSVASSGIVNEQFF. The CDR3 DNA sequence: TGCAGCGTTGCTTCTAGCGGGATCGTAAATGAGCAGTTCTTC.

The chain has TRBV18 and TRBJ2-1; 8 bases fit TRBD2. Germline CDR1 and CDR2: KGHSH and LQKENI. The J segment lost 3 bases and the V segment lost 3 bases, leaving 4 bases of the junction unmatched. The CDR3 has 15 residues. DNA of the CDR3: TGTGCCAGCTCACCGGGACTAGGAAGCTACAATGAGCAGTTCTTC. This gives the protein CASSPGLGSYNEQFF.

Remarks on this clonotype: This clone may be a read error of a much larger clone one base away. V gene TRBV20-1 combines with J gene TRBJ2-7; 8 bases align to TRBD1. CDR3 size: 13 residues. The germline gives CDR1 DFQATT, CDR2 SNEGSKA (reference sequence). The CDR3 region is CSASTGGVYAQYF. The CDR3 DNA is TGCAGTGCGAGCACAGGGGGAGTCTACGCGCAGTACTTC.

A note on this clonotype: Just one base apart from a much larger clone, this may be a read error. The chain recombines TRBV20-1 with TRBJ1-4, with 9 bases fitting TRBD1. The J call may be faulty, since TRBJ2-2 better matches the DNA end. Germline CDR1 DFQATT, CDR2 SNEGSKA (reference sequence). The CDR3 contains 14 residues. CDR3 in amino acids: CSAEAGTGIAELFF. The CDR3 DNA follows: TGCAGTGCAGAAGCCGGGACAGGGATCGCGGAGCTGTTTTTT.

Worth noting for this clonotype: Since a much larger clone is just one base distant, this may be a read error. The chain combines TRBV5-1 with TRBJ2-3; no definite D call. V gave up 4 bases and J gave up 2 bases, with 14 bases separating them. The CDR3 contains 15 residues. Germline CDR1 reads SGHRS; CDR2 reads YFSETQ. CDR3 nucleotides: TGCGCCAGCAGCCCGTGCGACTTAAACACAGATACGCAGTATTTT. It codes for CASSPCDLNTDTQYF.

In this sample, this clonotype turned up many times. An end of the junction does not agree with germline; a read error may underlie this. This chain joins TRBV7-7 and TRBJ2-2; no reliable D call. The CDR3 contains 14 residues. Germline V gene lookup returns CDR1 SSHAT and CDR2 FNYEAQ (reference sequence). CDR3 amino acids: CASSSSANTGELFF. The CDR3 DNA is TGTGCTAGCAGCTCCTCGGCGAACACCGGGGAGCTGTTTTTT. Full variable domain (missing parts from reference TRBV7-7 and TRBJ2-2): GAGVSQSPRYKVTKRGQDVTLRCDPISSHATLYWYQQALGQGPEFLTYFNYEAQPDKSGLPSDRFSAERPEGSISTLTIQRTEQRDSAMYRCASSSSANTGELFFGEGSRLTVL.

There are many counts of this clonotype. J is TRBJ2-1 and V is TRBV24-1; 11 positions agree with TRBD2. This CDR3 has 17 residues. Germline loops: CDR1 KGHDR, CDR2 SFDVKD. The V segment lost 9 bases and the J segment 5 bases; nucleotides outside the gene matches: 14. The CDR3 sequence: CATAASGGRVRNNEQFF. CDR3 bases: TGTGCCACCGCCGCTAGCGGGGGGCGGGTCCGAAACAATGAGCAGTTCTTC.

The V call is TRBV2, the J call TRBJ2-2; 7 nucleotides match TRBD1. The length of the CDR3 is 14 residues. Germline loops: CDR1 SNHLY, CDR2 FYNNEI. V lost 4 bases, J lost 5 bases, and 4 bases stayed unmatched. The CDR3 here is CASSGQGVTGELFF. CDR3 nucleotide sequence: TGTGCCAGCAGTGGACAGGGAGTGACCGGGGAGCTGTTTTTT.

This clonotype came up a few times. This sequence may be a read error, since a much larger clone differs from it by one base. Since no conserved phenylalanine or tryptophan closes the CDR3, a read error is the likely cause. The chain couples TRBV7-9 to TRBJ2-5; D remains ambiguous. The germline V gene encodes CDR1 SEHNR and CDR2 FQNEAQ (reference sequence). Trimming left V 0 bases short and J 5 bases short, with 10 bases between. This CDR3 is 14 amino acids long. CDR3 loop: CASSLAGISETQYL. DNA for the CDR3: TGTGCCAGCAGCTTAGCGGGAATTAGCGAGACCCAGTACCTC.

This clonotype was seen once. Since a much larger clone is just one base distant, this may be a read error. This sequence joins TRBV7-6 and TRBJ2-3, with D maybe TRBD1 (5 bases). CDR1 and CDR2 from the germline V gene are SGHVS and FNYEAQ. This CDR3 is 15 amino acids long. V was pared by 2 bases and J by 4 bases, with 13 bases between. CDR3 sequence reads: CASSLLQGPADTQYF. CDR3 DNA: TGTGCCAGCAGCTTATTGCAGGGTCCCGCAGATACGCAGTATTTT.

Worth noting for this clonotype: An end of the junction does not agree with germline; a read error may underlie this. The V gene is TRBV11-2, the J gene TRBJ2-5; the match to TRBD1 covers 7 bases. The CDR3 has 14 residues. Germline assignment: CDR1 SGHAT and CDR2 FQNNGV. CDR3 nucleotides: TGTGCCAGCAGCTCACCACCAGCCGGGCCCCAGGGGGATTTC. It translates to CASSSPPAGPQGDF.

At least ten counts were recorded for this clonotype. V usage is TRBV7-9 and J usage is TRBJ1-4; D may be TRBD1 (5 bases). This CDR3 comprises 14 residues. CDR1 SEHNR and CDR2 FQNEAQ come from the germline V gene (reference sequence). V was shortened by 4 bases and J by 1 base, with 7 bases between the two germline ends. This CDR3 is CASSWDQTNEKLFF. The CDR3 DNA sequence: TGTGCCAGCAGCTGGGACCAAACTAATGAAAAACTGTTTTTT.

This clonotype was seen at least ten times. The V gene is TRBV28, the J gene TRBJ2-1; a weak D match, TRBD1 (5 bases). The germline gives CDR1 MDHEN, CDR2 SYDVKM. This CDR3 region has 13 residues. V was trimmed by 6 bases and J by 6 bases, leaving 12 bases between them. The CDR3 is CASSSWGFNEQFF. The CDR3, as DNA: TGTGCCAGCAGCTCCTGGGGCTTCAATGAGCAGTTCTTC.

Many counts were recorded for this clonotype. This chain joins TRBV29-1 and TRBJ2-5; possible D gene TRBD1, 6 bases. This CDR3 has 13 amino acids. The germline V gene encodes CDR1 SQVTM and CDR2 ANQGSEA. V lost 6 bases and J lost 4, with 15 bases in between. The CDR3 DNA reads TGCAGCGTACTAAGAGGGACAACAGAGACCCAGTACTTC. Protein sequence: CSVLRGTTETQYF.

DNA for the CDR3: TGTGCCAGCAGCTCTACCTACATTAGCACAGATACGCAGTATTTT. Translation gives CASSSTYISTDTQYF. J is TRBJ2-3 and V is TRBV7-2, with D unresolved. Deletions cut 4 bases from V and 0 bases from J, with 11 bases between. Germline V gives CDR1 SGHTA, CDR2 FQGNSA. This CDR3 has 15 amino acids. The full variable domain, its missing parts supplied by reference TRBV7-2 and TRBJ2-3, is GAGVSQSPSNKVTEKGKDVELRCDPISGHTALYWYRQSLGQGLEFLIYFQGNSAPDKSGLPSDRFSAERTGGSVSTLTIQRTQQEDSAVYLCASSSTYISTDTQYFGPGTRLTVL.

The V call is TRBV2, the J call TRBJ1-6, with D perhaps matching TRBD1 (6 bases). Germline V lookup: CDR1 SNHLY, CDR2 FYNNEI. V was trimmed by 5 bases and J by 8 bases, leaving 13 bases between them. The CDR3 spans 14 residues. Here the CDR3 reads CASSLRDTYSPLHF. The CDR3 region has the DNA TGTGCCAGCAGTTTACGGGACACTTATTCACCCCTCCACTTT.

The chain joins TRBV5-1 to TRBJ1-6; no clear D. The CDR3 length is 15 residues. Looked up from germline, CDR1 is SGHRS and CDR2 is YFSETQ. Trimming shortened V by 2 bases and J by 10 bases, and 16 bases separated the two germline ends. The CDR3 region has the DNA TGCGCCAGCAGCTTCGGTAGCGGGGATGAGTCACCCCTCCACTTT. Protein sequence: CASSFGSGDESPLHF.

The chain joins TRBV30 to TRBJ1-4; D possibly corresponds to TRBD1 (6 bases). The V end lost 0 bases, the J end lost 4 bases, and 12 bases lay between the germline ends. The germline gives CDR1 GTSNPN, CDR2 SVGIG (reference sequence). The CDR3 sequence is 15 residues long. The CDR3 DNA reads TGTGCCTGGAGTGTACGGAAACAGGGTAATGAAAAACTGTTTTTT. It translates to CAWSVRKQGNEKLFF.

This chain uses TRBV20-1 with TRBJ2-1; D is unresolved. The germline gives CDR1 DFQATT, CDR2 SNEGSKA (reference sequence). The CDR3 is 14 residues long. Trimming stripped 6 bases from V and 6 bases from J, with 18 bases between. CDR3: CSAPSVGSRNEQFF. CDR3 DNA sequence: TGCAGTGCCCCCTCTGTGGGTTCTCGCAATGAGCAGTTCTTC.

The rearrangement links TRBV11-3 to TRBJ2-5; weak D call: TRBD1 (6 bases). The V gene's germline CDR1 is SGHNT and CDR2 YENEEA. This CDR3 region has 15 residues. Trimming cost V 1 base and J 5 bases, with 14 bases left between them. The DNA of the CDR3 is TGTGCCAGCAGCTTAGTCAGGGGCCTGGGGGAGACCCAGTACTTC. This encodes CASSLVRGLGETQYF.

At least ten counts were recorded for this clonotype. V is TRBV29-1 and J is TRBJ2-1, with 8 positions matching TRBD2. The V gene's germline CDR1 is SQVTM and CDR2 ANQGSEA. This CDR3 comprises 14 residues. The ends lost 7 bases at V and 6 bases at J; junction bases unmatched: 11. The CDR3 coding sequence is TGCAGCGCTTTGGGTACGGGAGGGTTCAATGAGCAGTTCTTC. This sequence encodes CSALGTGGFNEQFF.

This clonotype was counted ten times or more. This sequence joins TRBV30 and TRBJ1-3; D might be TRBD1 (6 bases). The V end lost 5 bases, the J end lost 3 bases, and 14 bases lay between the germline ends. Germline CDR1 and CDR2: GTSNPN and SVGIG (reference sequence). The CDR3 is 14 residues long. CDR3 nucleotides: TGTGCCTGGTCCCTCTGGACAGATGGAAACACCATATATTTT. Its translation: CAWSLWTDGNTIYF.

This clonotype showed up many times. The chain joins TRBV10-1 to TRBJ2-2; no clear D. The CDR3 consists of 14 residues. The germline gives CDR1 WNHNN, CDR2 SYGVQD (reference sequence). V lost 5 bases and J lost 13, with 20 bases in between. The CDR3 here is CASSPLPGPGGLFF. In nucleotides, the CDR3 is TGCGCCAGCAGTCCCCTTCCCGGTCCGGGTGGGCTGTTTTTT.

CDR3 coding DNA: TGTGCCAGTACTACTAGTTACAATGAGCAGTTCTTC. Residues: CASTTSYNEQFF. V is TRBV19 and J is TRBJ2-1; TRBD2 might be the D (5 bases). The ends were cut back, 7 bases at V and 4 bases at J, with 8 bases in the middle. Germline CDR1 reads LNHDA; CDR2 reads SQIVND (reference sequence). This CDR3 comprises 12 residues.

This clonotype was seen a single time. The rearrangement links TRBV5-1 to TRBJ2-3; 7 bases are shared with TRBD1. Germline V CDR1 and CDR2: SGHRS, YFSETQ. The CDR3 runs to 17 residues. V was pared by 4 bases and J by 5 bases, with 16 bases of the junction left unmatched. The CDR3 DNA reads as TGCGCCAGCAGCCCCTTCCCCATAGGGGGCCTTCTAGATACGCAGTATTTT. It yields the protein CASSPFPIGGLLDTQYF.